These T cell receptor beta chains were read from a single sample in a study of T cell responses to AZD1222 COVID-19 vaccine. Sequenced by immunoSEQ multiplex PCR; TCRdb stores in-frame clones only, minus some. This table has about 150,000 clones, roughly nine tenths appearing once. The material sequenced was peripheral blood, taken on day 0 of AZD1222 vaccination. The receptor set was obtained from an adult in good health. The CDR3 runs from the conserved cysteine through the conserved F or W.

J gene: TRBJ2-5; V gene: TRBV11-1; CDR3 protein: CASSFWGETQYF
J gene: TRBJ2-7; V gene: TRBV29-1; CDR3 protein: CSGGEDWEQYF
J gene: TRBJ2-7; V gene: TRBV10-1; CDR3 protein: CASSNRVGEQYF
J gene: TRBJ2-7; V gene: TRBV28; CDR3 protein: CASRVGWTDPYEQYF
J gene: TRBJ1-2; V gene: TRBV6-1; CDR3 protein: CASSGIRGDVNYGYTF
J gene: TRBJ2-1; V gene: TRBV6-5; CDR3 protein: CASSPTSLQKQFF
J gene: TRBJ1-4; V gene: TRBV2; CDR3 protein: CASLPGQTNEKLFF
J gene: TRBJ1-2; V gene: TRBV4-2; CDR3 protein: CASSQGTVANYGYTF
J gene: TRBJ2-3; V gene: TRBV29-1; CDR3 protein: CSVKLYRGASTDTQYF
J gene: TRBJ2-2; V gene: TRBV12-3/TRBV12-4; CDR3 protein: CASLAGPTGELFF
J gene: TRBJ1-2; V gene: TRBV28; CDR3 protein: CASSLLGGGQGYGYTF
J gene: TRBJ2-2; V gene: TRBV19; CDR3 protein: CASSIGLAWTGELFF
J gene: TRBJ1-1; V gene: TRBV12-5; CDR3 protein: CASGLSLNTEAFF
J gene: TRBJ2-7; V gene: TRBV7-2; CDR3 protein: CASSAPTVSEQYF
J gene: TRBJ2-5; V gene: TRBV23-1; CDR3 protein: CASSQSTNESAGGGRETQYF
J gene: TRBJ1-3; V gene: TRBV28; CDR3 protein: CASSPAGGLSGNTIYF
J gene: TRBJ1-4; V gene: TRBV18; CDR3 protein: CASSPWGPSSRDNEKLFF
J gene: TRBJ1-2; V gene: TRBV6-2/TRBV6-3; CDR3 protein: CASSTADSWNNGYTF
J gene: TRBJ2-2; V gene: TRBV4-2; CDR3 protein: CASSQGSGRNTGELFF
J gene: TRBJ2-1; V gene: TRBV15; CDR3 protein: CATSGGRGKPGDNEQFF
J gene: TRBJ1-2; V gene: TRBV2; CDR3 protein: CASSDARPGDGYTF
J gene: TRBJ2-7; V gene: TRBV7-4; CDR3 protein: CASSLVADRGPYEQYF
J gene: TRBJ2-7; V gene: TRBV4-3; CDR3 protein: CASSQGVGTASSEQYF
J gene: TRBJ1-1; V gene: TRBV6-2/TRBV6-3; CDR3 protein: CASSYPTTGTTEAFF
J gene: TRBJ1-3; V gene: TRBV4-2; CDR3 protein: CASSQDGTVTSSGNTIYF
J gene: TRBJ1-3; V gene: TRBV3-1/TRBV3-2; CDR3 protein: CASSLLSLQGASGNTIYF
J gene: TRBJ2-1; V gene: TRBV6-1; CDR3 protein: CASSELAGSYNEQFF
J gene: TRBJ2-4; V gene: TRBV27; CDR3 protein: CASSSQGGQGRAKNIQYF
J gene: TRBJ2-3; V gene: TRBV12-3/TRBV12-4; CDR3 protein: CASSPGQGTQYF
J gene: TRBJ1-4; V gene: TRBV6-6; CDR3 protein: CASSRVIDEKLFF
J gene: TRBJ1-5; V gene: TRBV28; CDR3 protein: CASSPRQGSSNQPQHF
J gene: TRBJ2-1; V gene: TRBV6-6; CDR3 protein: CASRRSLAGGQNEQFF
J gene: TRBJ2-1; V gene: TRBV5-1; CDR3 protein: CASSFQTGATEQFF
J gene: TRBJ2-7; V gene: TRBV28; CDR3 protein: CASSFGRGTYEQYF
J gene: TRBJ1-1; V gene: TRBV14; CDR3 protein: CASSPYRRAEAFF
J gene: TRBJ1-5; V gene: TRBV5-1; CDR3 protein: CASSPEGDQPQHF
J gene: TRBJ2-3; V gene: TRBV28; CDR3 protein: CASLGSLISDTQYF
J gene: TRBJ2-5; V gene: TRBV3-1/TRBV3-2; CDR3 protein: CASSKLGEIQETQYF
J gene: TRBJ2-4; V gene: TRBV24-1; CDR3 protein: CATSDSGPAKNIQYF
J gene: TRBJ1-6; V gene: TRBV19; CDR3 protein: CASRVRQGSPLKVTLHF
J gene: TRBJ1-6; V gene: TRBV5-1; CDR3 protein: CASSWGQNNSPLHF
J gene: TRBJ1-4; V gene: TRBV19; CDR3 protein: CASKGQINEKLFF
J gene: TRBJ2-7; V gene: TRBV3-1/TRBV3-2; CDR3 protein: CASGGAREQYF
J gene: TRBJ2-7; V gene: TRBV4-3; CDR3 protein: CASSQDPRGYEQYF
J gene: TRBJ2-1; V gene: TRBV9; CDR3 protein: CASSVMAGASYNEQFF
J gene: TRBJ2-7; V gene: TRBV6-1; CDR3 protein: CASSEITGNYEQYF
J gene: TRBJ2-5; V gene: TRBV10-3; CDR3 protein: CATSRGNQETQYF
J gene: TRBJ2-5; V gene: TRBV19; CDR3 protein: CASSIGRGETQYF
J gene: TRBJ1-5; V gene: TRBV19; CDR3 protein: CASSIVRGSNQPQHF